The source of this TCR beta chain is a study of blood T cell repertoires in COVID-19. Background on the study: Samples taken during acute and convalescent COVID-19 were collected in the United States, Italy and Spain. PBMCs, B-cell-depleted T cells, or T cells provided the cDNA or gDNA that made up the material.

Authors' processing steps: Estimated nucleated cell counts came from reference gene primer amplification. Profiling relied on immunoSEQ multiplex PCR, and the TCRdb table lists in-frame clones only, not all of them. V and J calls and clone size are given by that table; D and trimming were obtained from the DNA. This table holds approximately 250,000 clones, 65% to 90% found once. Germline CDR1 reads LGHDT; CDR2 reads YNNKEL (reference sequence). Trimming took off 4 bases at V and 7 bases at J, with 14 bases between the two ends. The CDR3 extends over 14 amino acids. Sequenced material: peripheral blood. The chain uses TRBV3-1 (or the pseudogene TRBV3-2) and TRBJ1-5; perhaps TRBD1 as D (5 bases). This TCR derives from a woman aged 50 to 65 with acute or convalescent COVID-19. The CDR3 coding sequence is TGTGCCAGCAGCCGTGGGGCCGGGGGGCAGCCCCAGCATTTT. This sequence encodes CASSRGAGGQPQHF.